This TCR beta chain was found in a study of response to subunit inactivated influenza vaccine. Study conclusions and caveats: Each seasonal influenza vaccination recruits few new T cells, the authors suggested.

Notes on this clonotype: Antigen unknown.

The germline V gene has CDR1 MNHEY and CDR2 SMNVEV (reference sequence). Trimming took off 0 bases at V and 4 bases at J, with 22 bases between the two ends. The CDR3 extends over 19 amino acids. TCRdb reprocessed the RT-PCR reads via MiXCR and lists one record per CDR3 protein. The sample has roughly 700,000 distinct CDR3 sequences; approximately 13% are singletons. The V and J genes are TRBV27 and TRBJ2-1; D possibly matches TRBD1 or TRBD2 (5 bases each). The receptor was isolated from a man aged 45-65 years who received an inactivated influenza vaccine. Sequencing used PBMCs from blood, obtained 14 to 15 days before vaccination. CDR3 amino acids: CASSLSRPGSGRLYNEQFF. The CDR3 coding sequence is TGTGCCAGCAGTTTATCTAGGCCGGGATCAGGGCGACTTTACAATGAGCAGTTCTTC.